This T cell receptor beta chain emerged from a study of blood T cells in healthy people across ages. Together with a sample-barcoded 5' primer, a J-beta primer mix was included in a second PCR lasting about 7 to 11 cycles. TCRdb re-derived calls from the 5' RACE reads in MiXCR, one entry per CDR3 protein. The sample contains about 1.4 million distinct CDR3 sequences, approximately 59% of which appear only once. Study-wide points: Shifts in expanded clonotypes may have been confounded by donor CMV status, which was unknown.

This clonotype was seen a single time. Its antigen is as yet unknown. The draw of peripheral blood yielded around 9.6 milliliters from each donor. The sequence derives from a man younger than 30 in good health. Input material: blood.

In DNA form, the CDR3 reads TGCGCCAGCAGCGTATACAGGGAGGTGCAGTACTTC. Protein sequence: CASSVYREVQYF. The rearrangement links TRBV5-1 to TRBJ2-5; D is perhaps TRBD1 or TRBD2 (6 bases each). The V end lost 4 bases, the J end lost 11 bases, and 15 bases lay between the germline ends. This CDR3 is built from 12 residues. Germline loops: CDR1 SGHRS, CDR2 YFSETQ. The entire variable domain, with the rest obtained from reference TRBV5-1 and TRBJ2-5, is as follows: KAGVTQTPRYLIKTRGQQVTLSCSPISGHRSVSWYQQTPGQGLQFLFEYFSETQRNKGNFPGRFSGRQFSNSRSEMNVSTLELGDSALYLCASSVYREVQYFGPGTRLLVL.